A single sample gave rise to the 22 T cell receptor beta chains below, sequenced in a study of blood T cell repertoires in COVID-19. The method was immunoSEQ multiplex PCR; TCRdb's version includes in-frame clones alone and lacks a portion of them. The table records about 160,000 clones, 80% of them present only once. Sequenced input: PBMCs or T cells enriched from blood (not recorded which). The receptors come from a man aged 40-49 years who had recovered from COVID-19.

The V call is TRBV3-1 (or the pseudogene TRBV3-2), the J call TRBJ1-2; D is unresolved. From germline, CDR1 is LGHDT and CDR2 YNNKEL (reference sequence). CDR3 size: 13 residues. The germline V and J ends were trimmed by 4 bases and 7 bases, with 13 bases remaining between them. Written as DNA, the CDR3 is TGTGCCAGCAGCCCTTCGTCTCGGGGTGGCTACACCTTC. Encoded protein: CASSPSSRGGYTF.

A few counts support this clone. The J gene is TRBJ2-7, the V gene TRBV7-8; the D is unclear. V was pared by 1 base and J by 8 bases, with 9 bases between. The CDR3 is made up of 12 amino acids. Germline assignment: CDR1 SGHVS and CDR2 FQNEAQ. The CDR3 here is CASSLDASKQYV. The CDR3 DNA follows: TGTGCCAGCAGCTTAGACGCAAGCAAGCAGTACGTC.

This chain uses TRBV3-1 (or the pseudogene TRBV3-2) with TRBJ1-2, with 7 bases aligning to TRBD1. The CDR3 runs to 14 residues. In germline, CDR1 is LGHDT, CDR2 YNNKEL (reference sequence). V was clipped by 4 bases and J by 4 bases; unmatched bases: 6. CDR3 amino acids: CASSPEAGGYGYTF. The CDR3 DNA follows: TGTGCCAGCAGCCCAGAGGCAGGGGGCTATGGCTACACCTTC.

The V gene is TRBV6-5, the J gene TRBJ1-2, with a tentative D call TRBD1 (5 bases). The V end was cut by 0 bases, the J end by 4 bases, with 9 bases between. From germline, CDR1 is MNHEY and CDR2 SVGAGI. This CDR3 is 14 amino acids long. CDR3 DNA sequence: TGTGCCAGCAGTTACTCTCGGGGGGGCTATGGCTACACCTTC. It codes for CASSYSRGGYGYTF.

This chain links TRBV6-5 with TRBJ2-7; TRBD1 is a possible D gene (6 bases). Germline CDR1 reads MNHEY; CDR2 reads SVGAGI. The CDR3 length is 13 residues. Trimming took off 6 bases at V and 2 bases at J, with 11 bases between the two ends. CDR3 residues: CASRRQETYEQYF. DNA for the CDR3: TGTGCCAGCAGGCGACAGGAAACCTACGAGCAGTACTTC.

The chain employs TRBV9 and TRBJ2-1; 14 nucleotides match TRBD2. The germline gives CDR1 SGDLS, CDR2 YYNGEE. The CDR3 has 16 residues. J lost 10 bases, V lost 3 bases, and 9 bases had no gene match. The CDR3 sequence: CASSATTSGGAEEQFF. The CDR3 nucleotides read TGTGCCAGCAGCGCAACGACTAGCGGGGGGGCCGAGGAGCAGTTCTTC.

This clone came up a few times. The rearrangement joins TRBV7-3 to TRBJ2-5; possible D gene TRBD1, 5 bases. The CDR3 spans 13 residues. Germline values: CDR1 SGHTA, CDR2 FQGTGA. Trimming shortened V by 4 bases and J by 10 bases, and 16 bases separated the two germline ends. CDR3 DNA: TGTGCCAGCAGCTCTCGGCAGGGCAAAATCCAGTACTTC. Translating gives CASSSRQGKIQYF.

The rearrangement joins TRBV15 to TRBJ1-3, with 7 positions matching TRBD1. The CDR3 extends over 19 amino acids. The germline gives CDR1 LNHNV, CDR2 YYDKDF (reference sequence). The trim removed 0 bases at V and 0 bases at J, leaving 11 bases unmatched. This chain's CDR3 is CATSRDSLGQHYSGNTIYF. In DNA form, the CDR3 reads TGTGCCACCAGCAGAGACTCTTTGGGACAGCATTACTCTGGAAACACCATATATTTT.

This sequence joins TRBV11-2 and TRBJ1-2; TRBD1 aligns across 7 bases. V dropped 3 bases and J dropped 2; count of bases not matched to a gene: 9. CDR3 length equals 16 residues. Germline loops: CDR1 SGHAT, CDR2 FQNNGV. CDR3 sequence (DNA): TGTGCCAGCAGCTTGACGACAGGGAAAGTCAACTATGGCTACACCTTC. Translated: CASSLTTGKVNYGYTF.

This chain links TRBV3-1 (or the pseudogene TRBV3-2) with TRBJ1-2; D is unresolved. The CDR3 is 14 residues long. Trimming removed 0 bases at V and 4 bases at J, with 9 bases between. The germline CDR1 and CDR2 sequences are LGHDT and YNNKEL (reference sequence). The CDR3 DNA follows: TGTGCCAGCAGCCAAGATCAAACGGGCTATGGCTACACCTTC. It specifies CASSQDQTGYGYTF.

The rearrangement uses TRBV9 and TRBJ2-7; possibly TRBD1 for D (7 bases). V was clipped by 0 bases and J by 2 bases, with 12 bases between them. This CDR3 is built from 15 residues. Germline CDR1 is SGDLS and CDR2 is YYNGEE. The CDR3 sequence: CASSVGAGGTYEQYF. In nucleotides, the CDR3 is TGTGCCAGCAGCGTAGGCGCAGGGGGGACCTACGAGCAGTACTTC. The variable domain in full, with the rest retrieved from reference TRBV9 and TRBJ2-7, is DSGVTQTPKHLITATGQRVTLRCSPRSGDLSVYWYQQSLDQGLQFLIQYYNGEERAKGNILERFSAQQFPDLHSELNLSSLELGDSALYFCASSVGAGGTYEQYFGPGTRLTVT.

The chain combines TRBV11-2 with TRBJ2-7, with no clear D. The CDR3 length is 13 residues. Trimming took off 1 base at V and 5 bases at J, with 9 bases between the two ends. CDR1 SGHAT and CDR2 FQNNGV come from the germline V gene. The CDR3 is CASSLGDSDEQYF. The DNA of the CDR3 is TGTGCCAGCAGCTTAGGAGATTCGGACGAGCAGTACTTC.

This rearrangement joins TRBV7-3 to TRBJ2-3, with no clear D. The length of the CDR3 is 15 residues. Deletions cut 2 bases from V and 2 bases from J, with 11 bases between. CDR1 and CDR2 from the germline V gene are SGHTA and FQGTGA. The CDR3 loop reads CASSLEPTYTDTQYF. CDR3 DNA: TGTGCCAGCAGCTTAGAACCAACCTACACAGATACGCAGTATTTT.

This chain uses TRBV6-5 with TRBJ1-1, with D tentatively TRBD1 (5 bases). V shed 0 bases and J shed 2 bases, with 7 bases lying between them. The CDR3 extends over 14 amino acids. CDR1 MNHEY and CDR2 SVGAGI come from the germline V gene. CDR3 in amino acids: CASSYSGGNTEAFF. CDR3 DNA: TGTGCCAGCAGTTACTCCGGGGGTAACACTGAAGCTTTCTTT.

V and J are TRBV7-3 and TRBJ2-3, with 9 bases fitting TRBD1. The CDR3 runs 15 residues. V dropped 5 bases and J dropped 1; count of bases not matched to a gene: 4. Germline V CDR1 and CDR2: SGHTA, FQGTGA. CDR3 DNA sequence: TGTGCCAGCAGCCCCTGGGACAGGGGCACAGATACGCAGTATTTT. It yields the protein CASSPWDRGTDTQYF.

This clone was picked up one time. The CDR3 loop reads CASSPQGPEKLFF. The CDR3 nucleotides read TGTGCCAGCAGCCCCCAGGGGCCTGAAAAACTGTTTTTT. The rearrangement links TRBV6-5 to TRBJ1-4; a possible D gene is TRBD1 (6 bases). The ends were cut back, 6 bases at V and 7 bases at J, with 12 bases in the middle. Germline V lookup: CDR1 MNHEY, CDR2 SVGAGI. The CDR3 is 13 amino acids.

The chain carries TRBV19 and TRBJ2-3; 8 nucleotides align to TRBD1. Trimming at V came to 6 bases and at J to 2 bases, leaving 13 bases not matched to a gene. CDR3 length equals 17 residues. In germline, CDR1 is LNHDA, CDR2 SQIVND (reference sequence). The CDR3 region has the DNA TGTGCCAGTAGGGCGGGGTGGAGGACAGGGCTCACAGATACGCAGTATTTT. Encoded protein: CASRAGWRTGLTDTQYF.

The chain carries TRBV5-1 and TRBJ1-3, with D possibly being TRBD1 (5 bases). The CDR3 is made up of 16 amino acids. Germline V lookup: CDR1 SGHRS, CDR2 YFSETQ. The V end was cut by 4 bases, the J end by 3 bases, with 17 bases between. The CDR3 is CASSPPTQGNGNTIYF. In nucleotides, the CDR3 is TGCGCCAGCAGCCCCCCCACTCAGGGAAATGGAAACACCATATATTTT.

The chain couples TRBV2 to TRBJ1-1; D is perhaps TRBD1 (6 bases). The CDR3 is made up of 13 amino acids. CDR1 and CDR2 (germline): SNHLY, FYNNEI. The V gene lost 11 bases and the J gene lost 0 bases, with 13 bases spanning the gap. The CDR3 sequence is CAGEQGMNTEAFF. The CDR3 DNA reads as TGTGCCGGGGAACAGGGCATGAACACTGAAGCTTTCTTT. Looking up the rest from reference TRBV2 and TRBJ1-1 gives the full variable domain: EPEVTQTPSHQVTQMGQEVILRCVPISNHLYFYWYRQILGQKVEFLVSFYNNEISEKSEIFDDQFSVERPDGSNFTLKIRSTKLEDSAMYFCAGEQGMNTEAFFGQGTRLTVV.

The rearrangement links TRBV21-1 to TRBJ1-6. TRBV21-1 counts as a pseudogene. The CDR3 consists of 17 residues. The CDR3 region is CASSKALRVKNNSPLHF. For the CDR3, the DNA is TGTGCCAGCAGCAAAGCGTTGAGGGTCAAGAATAATTCACCCCTCCACTTT.

This rearrangement joins TRBV9 to TRBJ2-2; 10 bases agree with TRBD2. This CDR3 region has 20 residues. The V gene's germline CDR1 is SGDLS and CDR2 YYNGEE. Trimming took 4 bases from V and 4 from J; bases not matched to a gene: 19. In DNA form, the CDR3 reads TGTGCCAGCAGCTCTCGGGCAGGAACGGAGCGGGGGGGACCCACCGGGGAGCTGTTTTTT. Translating gives CASSSRAGTERGGPTGELFF.

The CDR3 nucleotides read TGTGCCTGGATTGGACAGGGACAATCACCCCTCCACTTT. Protein product: CAWIGQGQSPLHF. The chain links TRBV30 to TRBJ1-6; TRBD1 aligns across 8 bases. The V gene's germline CDR1 is GTSNPN and CDR2 SVGIG (reference sequence). Trimming cost V 4 bases and J 10 bases; bases outside gene matches: 6. There are 13 residues in the CDR3.